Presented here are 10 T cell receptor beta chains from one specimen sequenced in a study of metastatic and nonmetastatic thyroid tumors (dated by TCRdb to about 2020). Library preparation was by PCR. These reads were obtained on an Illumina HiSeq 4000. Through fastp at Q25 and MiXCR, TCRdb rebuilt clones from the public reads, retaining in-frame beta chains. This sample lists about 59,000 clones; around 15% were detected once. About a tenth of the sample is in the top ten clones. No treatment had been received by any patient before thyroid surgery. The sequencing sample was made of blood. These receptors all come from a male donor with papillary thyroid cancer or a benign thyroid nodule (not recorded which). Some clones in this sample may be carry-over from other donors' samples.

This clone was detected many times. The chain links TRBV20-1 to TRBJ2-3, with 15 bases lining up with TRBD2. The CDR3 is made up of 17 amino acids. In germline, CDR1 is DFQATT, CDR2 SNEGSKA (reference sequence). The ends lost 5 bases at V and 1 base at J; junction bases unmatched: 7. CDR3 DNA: TGCAGTGCTGTCGGACTAGCGGGGGGGCGTGGCACAGATACGCAGTATTTT. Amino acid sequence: CSAVGLAGGRGTDTQYF.

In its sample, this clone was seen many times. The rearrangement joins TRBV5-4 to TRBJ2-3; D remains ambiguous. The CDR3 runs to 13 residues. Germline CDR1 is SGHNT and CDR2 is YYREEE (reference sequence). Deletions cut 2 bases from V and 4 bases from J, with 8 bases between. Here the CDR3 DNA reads TGTGCCAGCAGCTTCAAATTAGCAGATACGCAGTATTTT. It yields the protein CASSFKLADTQYF.

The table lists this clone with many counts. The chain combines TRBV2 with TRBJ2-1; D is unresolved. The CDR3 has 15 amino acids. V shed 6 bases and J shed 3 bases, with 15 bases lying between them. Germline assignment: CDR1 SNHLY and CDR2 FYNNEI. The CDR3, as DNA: TGTGCCAGCAGGTTTAATCGGGCCTACTACAATGAGCAGTTCTTC. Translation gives CASRFNRAYYNEQFF.

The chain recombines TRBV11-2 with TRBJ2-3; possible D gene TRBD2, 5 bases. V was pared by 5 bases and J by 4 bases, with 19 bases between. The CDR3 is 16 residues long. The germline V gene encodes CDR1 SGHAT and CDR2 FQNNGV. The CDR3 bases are TGTGCCAGCAGCCCAAATTATCCGGGATTCTCAGATACGCAGTATTTT. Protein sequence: CASSPNYPGFSDTQYF.

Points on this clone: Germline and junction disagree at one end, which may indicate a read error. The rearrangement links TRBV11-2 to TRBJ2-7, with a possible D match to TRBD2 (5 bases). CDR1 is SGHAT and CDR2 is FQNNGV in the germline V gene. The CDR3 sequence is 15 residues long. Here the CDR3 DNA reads TGTGTCAGCAGCATGGTGCGGGCGATCTCCTACGAGCAGTACTTC. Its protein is CVSSMVRAISYEQYF.

The CDR3 DNA follows: TGTGCCAGCAGTCCCTGGACAGGAGGCACCGGGGAGCTGTTTTTT. Translating gives CASSPWTGGTGELFF. The chain combines TRBV12-3 or TRBV12-4 with TRBJ2-2, with TRBD1 matching over 7 bases. The CDR3 is 15 residues long. V dropped 5 bases and J dropped 4; count of bases not matched to a gene: 7.

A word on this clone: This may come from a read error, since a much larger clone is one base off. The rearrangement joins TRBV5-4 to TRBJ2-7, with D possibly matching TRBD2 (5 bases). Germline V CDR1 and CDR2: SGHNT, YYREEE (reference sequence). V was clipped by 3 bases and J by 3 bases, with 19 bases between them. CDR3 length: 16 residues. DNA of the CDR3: TGTGCCAGCAGCTCCTCCTCCCCTGGAGGAGGCTACGAGCAGTACTTC. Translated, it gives CASSSSSPGGGYEQYF. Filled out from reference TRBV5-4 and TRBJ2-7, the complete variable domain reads ETGVTQSPTHLIKTRGQQVTLRCSSQSGHNTVSWYQQALGQGPQFIFQYYREEENGRGNFPPRFSGLQFPNYSSELNVNALELDDSALYLCASSSSSPGGGYEQYFGPGTRLTVT.

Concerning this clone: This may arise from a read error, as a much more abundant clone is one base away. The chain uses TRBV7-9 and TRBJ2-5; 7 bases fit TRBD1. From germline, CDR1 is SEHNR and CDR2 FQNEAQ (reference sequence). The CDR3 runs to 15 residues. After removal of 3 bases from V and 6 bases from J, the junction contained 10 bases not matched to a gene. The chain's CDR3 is CASSFDGTATKTQYF. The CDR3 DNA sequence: TGTGCCAGCAGCTTTGACGGGACAGCTACAAAGACCCAGTACTTC.

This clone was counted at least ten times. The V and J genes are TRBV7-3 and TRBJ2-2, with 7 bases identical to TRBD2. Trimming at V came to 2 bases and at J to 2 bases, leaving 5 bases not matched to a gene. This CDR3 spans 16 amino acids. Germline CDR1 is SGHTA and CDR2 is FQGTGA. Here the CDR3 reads CASSLFSGTNTGELFF. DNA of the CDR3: TGTGCCAGCAGCTTATTCAGCGGGACCAACACCGGGGAGCTGTTTTTT.

The CDR3 protein is CAISSTGHYTEAFF. The CDR3, as DNA: TGTGCCATCAGTTCGACCGGGCACTACACTGAAGCTTTCTTT. The rearrangement links TRBV10-3 to TRBJ1-1; D is uncertain. Germline CDR1 reads ENHRY; CDR2 reads SYGVKD. The CDR3 is made up of 14 amino acids. Trimming stripped 5 bases from V and 3 bases from J, with 13 bases between.